One sample yielded the 27 T cell receptor beta chains listed below, sequenced in a study of cytomegalovirus exposure and HLA in healthy donors. The PCR used 60 Vbeta and 13 Jbeta primers. This table comes from immunoSEQ multiplex PCR, and its TCRdb copy is limited to in-frame clones, with some not included. The sample gives roughly 200,000 clones, more than 65% of which show up once; 1.5% to 2% is in the top ten. The specimen sequenced was PBMCs. Source of these receptors: a man between 45 and 60 years old in good health and CMV-seronegative.

This chain links TRBV19 with TRBJ1-1; 7 positions agree with TRBD1. CDR1 is LNHDA, CDR2 SQIVND, per germline (reference sequence). Trimming cost V 1 base and J 1 base; bases outside gene matches: 6. This CDR3 spans 16 amino acids. This CDR3 is CASSIGGDRPNTEAFF. The CDR3 coding sequence is TGTGCCAGTAGTATAGGGGGGGACAGACCGAACACTGAAGCTTTCTTT. The full variable domain, completed using reference TRBV19 and TRBJ1-1, is DGGITQSPKYLFRKEGQNVTLSCEQNLNHDAMYWYRQDPGQGLRLIYYSQIVNDFQKGDIAEGYSVSREKKESFPLTVTSAQKNPTAFYLCASSIGGDRPNTEAFFGQGTRLTVV.

The chain uses TRBV5-1 and TRBJ2-2; the D is unclear. The CDR3 has 16 residues. Germline V lookup: CDR1 SGHRS, CDR2 YFSETQ. V gave up 2 bases and J gave up 2 bases, with 13 bases separating them. The CDR3 here is CASSLYYSPNTGELFF. DNA of the CDR3: TGCGCCAGCAGCTTATATTATTCCCCTAACACCGGGGAGCTGTTTTTT.

V gene TRBV5-1 combines with J gene TRBJ2-2; D remains ambiguous. Germline values: CDR1 SGHRS, CDR2 YFSETQ. The CDR3 has 13 amino acids. Trimming cost V 4 bases and J 7 bases, with 11 bases left between them. CDR3 region: CASSRTADGELFF. CDR3 DNA sequence: TGCGCCAGCAGCCGAACGGCGGACGGGGAGCTGTTTTTT.

V and J are TRBV7-2 and TRBJ2-7; possible D gene TRBD2, 5 bases. Trimming stripped 4 bases from V and 0 bases from J, with 19 bases between. From germline, CDR1 is SGHTA and CDR2 FQGNSA. The CDR3 covers 17 residues. CDR3 in amino acids: CASSSVFVRGSSYEQYF. DNA for the CDR3: TGTGCCAGCAGCTCGGTATTTGTGAGAGGGAGCTCCTACGAGCAGTACTTC.

The chain couples TRBV9 to TRBJ2-3; 13 bases align to TRBD2. Germline V gene sequence: CDR1 SGDLS, CDR2 YYNGEE. The CDR3 sequence is 15 residues long. After removal of 4 bases from V and 5 bases from J, the junction contained 4 bases not matched to a gene. DNA for the CDR3: TGTGCCAGCAGCCCCGGACTAGCGGGAGTAGATACGCAGTATTTT. Translation: CASSPGLAGVDTQYF.

The chain joins TRBV27 to TRBJ2-7, with 9 bases fitting TRBD1. The CDR3 consists of 15 residues. CDR1 and CDR2 from the germline V gene are MNHEY and SMNVEV (reference sequence). With 3 bases clipped from V and 2 bases from J, the junction kept 5 bases outside the gene matches. The CDR3: CASSFRGTGTYEQYF. In DNA, the CDR3 is TGTGCCAGCAGTTTTAGGGGGACAGGGACCTACGAGCAGTACTTC.

This chain links TRBV9 with TRBJ2-1; the match to TRBD2 covers 9 bases. The CDR3 runs to 17 residues. The V and J ends lost 0 bases and 7 bases, in that order; junction bases with no gene match: 11. The germline CDR1 and CDR2 sequences are SGDLS and YYNGEE. The CDR3 nucleotides read TGTGCCAGCAGCGTAGAGCCCTCTAGCGGGATGGGGAATGAGCAGTTCTTC. It specifies CASSVEPSSGMGNEQFF. The full variable domain, in which reference TRBV9 and TRBJ2-1 provide the parts outside the CDR3, is DSGVTQTPKHLITATGQRVTLRCSPRSGDLSVYWYQQSLDQGLQFLIQYYNGEERAKGNILERFSAQQFPDLHSELNLSSLELGDSALYFCASSVEPSSGMGNEQFFGPGTRLTVL.

Only one count was recorded for this clone. V usage is TRBV5-1 and J usage is TRBJ1-5, with TRBD1 as a possible D gene (5 bases). The germline V gene has CDR1 SGHRS and CDR2 YFSETQ. The V end lost 0 bases, the J end lost 0 bases, and 7 bases lay between the germline ends. The CDR3 sequence is 15 residues long. Written as DNA, the CDR3 is TGCGCCAGCAGCTTGGAGGGGTATAGCAATCAGCCCCAGCATTTT. Its translation: CASSLEGYSNQPQHF.

This chain connects TRBV7-6 to TRBJ2-5, with D tentatively TRBD1 (5 bases). V lost 1 base and J 4 bases, leaving 7 bases between the germline ends. Per germline, CDR1 SGHVS and CDR2 FNYEAQ. The CDR3 has 13 residues. The CDR3 loop is CASSLVRGETQYF. CDR3 bases: TGTGCCAGCAGCTTAGTTAGGGGAGAGACCCAGTACTTC.

V and J are TRBV9 and TRBJ1-4; 8 bases align to TRBD1. Germline V CDR1 and CDR2: SGDLS, YYNGEE. The CDR3 spans 13 residues. The J segment lost 7 bases and the V segment lost 2 bases, leaving 1 base of the junction unmatched. The CDR3 region is CASSVDRAEKLFF. Here the CDR3 DNA reads TGTGCCAGCAGCGTGGACAGGGCTGAAAAACTGTTTTTT.

The CDR3 sequence is CASSSGQMNTEAFF. The CDR3 coding sequence is TGTGCCAGCAGCTCGGGACAGATGAACACTGAAGCTTTCTTT. This chain links TRBV7-9 with TRBJ1-1; TRBD1 matches 7 bases. The CDR3 length is 14 residues. From germline, CDR1 is SEHNR and CDR2 FQNEAQ (reference sequence). V trimming: 4 bases; J trimming: 0 bases; junction bases outside the gene matches: 2.

The rearrangement joins TRBV5-1 to TRBJ2-7, with 8 bases that match TRBD2. The CDR3 is made up of 15 amino acids. V lost 4 bases, J lost 4 bases, and 10 bases stayed unmatched. Germline V gene lookup returns CDR1 SGHRS and CDR2 YFSETQ. The CDR3 DNA follows: TGCGCCAGCAGCACCGGCTCCGGGACTAGATACGAGCAGTACTTC. The encoded protein is CASSTGSGTRYEQYF.

V is TRBV2 and J is TRBJ2-5; D is possibly TRBD1 (5 bases). The CDR3 totals 14 residues. Between the trimmed V and J ends, which lost 7 bases and 7 bases, there was a span of 19 bases. Germline V gene sequence: CDR1 SNHLY, CDR2 FYNNEI. The CDR3 here is CASTPGPSSGTQYF. CDR3 sequence (DNA): TGTGCCAGCACCCCAGGGCCGAGCTCGGGGACCCAGTACTTC. The full variable domain, completed using reference TRBV2 and TRBJ2-5, is EPEVTQTPSHQVTQMGQEVILRCVPISNHLYFYWYRQILGQKVEFLVSFYNNEISEKSEIFDDQFSVERPDGSNFTLKIRSTKLEDSAMYFCASTPGPSSGTQYFGPGTRLLVL.

This rearrangement joins TRBV25-1 to TRBJ1-6; 9 bases match TRBD1. The CDR3 runs to 15 residues. Germline V gene data show CDR1 as MGHDK and CDR2 as SYGVNS. The J segment lost 8 bases and the V segment lost 6 bases, leaving 8 bases of the junction unmatched. The CDR3 DNA reads as TGTGCCAGCAGCGCTACCGGGACAGGGTATTCACCCCTCCACTTT. Translating gives CASSATGTGYSPLHF. Variable domain in full (rest from reference TRBV25-1 and TRBJ1-6): EADIYQTPRYLVIGTGKKITLECSQTMGHDKMYWYQQDPGMELHLIHYSYGVNSTEKGDLSSESTVSRIRTEHFPLTLESARPSHTSQYLCASSATGTGYSPLHFGNGTRLTVT.

This clone was counted a single time. The chain links TRBV18 to TRBJ2-7, with D possibly being TRBD2 (6 bases). Germline CDR1 and CDR2: KGHSH and LQKENI. Trimming shortened V by 4 bases and J by 3 bases, and 10 bases separated the two germline ends. CDR3 size: 13 residues. The CDR3 region has the DNA TGTGCCAGCTCACTTGGGGGACTCTACGAGCAGTACTTC. Translating it yields CASSLGGLYEQYF.

This sequence joins TRBV9 and TRBJ2-5; D not certain. The end of the DNA aligns better with TRBJ2-7, so the J call may be wrong. There are 14 residues in the CDR3. CDR1 SGDLS and CDR2 YYNGEE come from the germline V gene. The CDR3 is CASSVDSRTYEQYF. CDR3 nucleotide sequence: TGTGCCAGCAGCGTAGACAGCCGCACCTACGAGCAGTACTTC.

This clone was detected a few times. The genes are TRBV5-1 and TRBJ2-1; 8 nucleotides match TRBD2. This CDR3 is built from 14 residues. The junction had 4 bases not matched to a gene; V was cut back by 2 bases and J by 6 bases. Germline V gene sequence: CDR1 SGHRS, CDR2 YFSETQ. Here the CDR3 DNA reads TGCGCCAGCAGCTTTTCCGGGACTAGCAATGAGCAGTTCTTC. This sequence encodes CASSFSGTSNEQFF.

The rearrangement uses TRBV7-3 and TRBJ2-7; 10 nucleotides match TRBD2. From germline, CDR1 is SGHTA and CDR2 FQGTGA. Losses at the gene ends were 5 bases for V and 4 bases for J; bases not matched to a gene: 2. CDR3 length: 13 amino acids. CDR3 loop: CASSASGSYEQYF. CDR3 in DNA: TGTGCCAGCAGCGCTAGCGGGAGTTACGAGCAGTACTTC.

In this sample, this clone turned up once. The V call is TRBV27, the J call TRBJ2-1, with D possibly TRBD1 on 5 matching bases. The germline V gene encodes CDR1 MNHEY and CDR2 SMNVEV (reference sequence). The CDR3 covers 13 residues. V dropped 5 bases and J dropped 6 bases, with 11 bases sitting between them. CDR3 residues: CASSVTGPNEQFF. The CDR3, as DNA: TGTGCCAGCAGTGTTACAGGACCCAATGAGCAGTTCTTC.

This clone was detected only once. CDR3 in amino acids: CASSYSQRGGTYKQYF. The CDR3 DNA reads TGTGCCAGCAGTTACTCGCAGCGGGGAGGCACCTACAAGCAGTACTTC. The rearrangement uses TRBV6-5 and TRBJ2-5; 7 nucleotides agree with TRBD2. The CDR3 runs to 16 residues. Germline values: CDR1 MNHEY, CDR2 SVGAGI. Losses at the gene ends were 0 bases for V and 11 bases for J; bases not matched to a gene: 15.

The rearrangement joins TRBV4-2 to TRBJ2-2; 9 bases align to TRBD2. With 0 bases clipped from V and 3 bases from J, the junction kept 8 bases outside the gene matches. CDR3 size: 18 residues. Germline CDR1 is LGHNA and CDR2 is YNFKEQ. The CDR3 sequence is CASSQDPFSGRYTGELFF. Written as DNA, the CDR3 is TGTGCCAGCAGCCAAGATCCGTTCAGCGGGAGGTACACCGGGGAGCTGTTTTTT.

The genes are TRBV7-9 and TRBJ2-7; TRBD1 agrees at 10 bases. Germline V gene sequence: CDR1 SEHNR, CDR2 FQNEAQ (reference sequence). The V segment lost 3 bases and the J segment 0 bases; nucleotides outside the gene matches: 8. The CDR3 consists of 17 residues. The CDR3 spells CASSFGDRGEGSYEQYF. The CDR3 coding sequence is TGTGCCAGCAGCTTTGGGGACAGGGGAGAGGGCTCCTACGAGCAGTACTTC. Full variable domain (missing parts from reference TRBV7-9 and TRBJ2-7): DTGVSQNPRHKITKRGQNVTFRCDPISEHNRLYWYRQTLGQGPEFLTYFQNEAQLEKSRLLSDRFSAERPKGSFSTLEIQRTEQGDSAMYLCASSFGDRGEGSYEQYFGPGTRLTVT.

The chain couples TRBV7-9 to TRBJ1-4; D not certain. Germline V gives CDR1 SEHNR, CDR2 FQNEAQ (reference sequence). V was pared by 3 bases and J by 1 base, with 6 bases between. This CDR3 is 14 amino acids long. As DNA, the CDR3 is TGTGCCAGCAGCTTGGCGGGAACTAATGAAAAACTGTTTTTT. Its translation is CASSLAGTNEKLFF.

Only a few counts were recorded for this clone. The same CDR3 is also encoded by other DNA sequences in this sample. The CDR3: CASSLSGSWGGEQFF. CDR3 nucleotides: TGTGCCAGCAGTTTATCCGGGAGCTGGGGTGGTGAGCAGTTCTTC. The chain couples TRBV28 to TRBJ2-1; TRBD2 is a possible D gene (6 bases). Germline assignment: CDR1 MDHEN and CDR2 SYDVKM. The CDR3 covers 15 residues. The germline V and J ends were trimmed by 1 base and 9 bases, with 16 bases remaining between them.

This chain links TRBV6-1 with TRBJ1-4; tentatively, D is TRBD1 (6 bases). Germline CDR1 MNHNS, CDR2 SASEGT. V was cut by 2 bases and J by 8 bases, with 15 bases left in between. This CDR3 spans 15 amino acids. The CDR3 DNA sequence: TGTGCCAGCAGTGAAAAGGCAGGGGCCGCAGAAAAACTGTTTTTT. Its translation is CASSEKAGAAEKLFF.

The chain recombines TRBV11-2 with TRBJ2-7, with 9 bases matching TRBD2. V lost 8 bases, J lost 3 bases, and 11 bases stayed unmatched. Germline CDR1 is SGHAT and CDR2 is FQNNGV. There are 15 residues in the CDR3. The CDR3 nucleotides read TGTGCCAGCGGGCTTGGGTATAGCGGGAGCTACGAGCAGTACTTC. This codes for CASGLGYSGSYEQYF.

This clone showed up just once. The V gene is TRBV27, the J gene TRBJ1-2, with 9 positions matching TRBD1. This CDR3 is 13 amino acids long. V was pared by 4 bases and J by 4 bases, with 1 base of the junction left unmatched. The germline CDR1 and CDR2 sequences are MNHEY and SMNVEV (reference sequence). CDR3 sequence (DNA): TGTGCCAGCAGTTGGGACAGGGCCTATGGCTACACCTTC. Translating gives CASSWDRAYGYTF.